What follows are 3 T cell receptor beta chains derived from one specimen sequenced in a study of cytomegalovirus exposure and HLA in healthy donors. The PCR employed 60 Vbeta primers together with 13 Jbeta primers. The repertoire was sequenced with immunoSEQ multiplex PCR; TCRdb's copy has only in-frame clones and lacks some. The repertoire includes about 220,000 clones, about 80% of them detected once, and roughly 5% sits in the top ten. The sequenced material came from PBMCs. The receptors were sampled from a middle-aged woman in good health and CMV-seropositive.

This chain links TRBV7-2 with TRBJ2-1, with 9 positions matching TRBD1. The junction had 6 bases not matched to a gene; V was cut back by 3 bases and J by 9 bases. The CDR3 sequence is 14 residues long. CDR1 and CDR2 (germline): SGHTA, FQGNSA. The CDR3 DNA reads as TGTGCCAGCAGCTTGCGACAGGGGGTTGGTGAGCAGTTCTTC. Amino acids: CASSLRQGVGEQFF. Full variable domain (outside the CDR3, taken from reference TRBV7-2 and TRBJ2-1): GAGVSQSPSNKVTEKGKDVELRCDPISGHTALYWYRQSLGQGLEFLIYFQGNSAPDKSGLPSDRFSAERTGGSVSTLTIQRTQQEDSAVYLCASSLRQGVGEQFFGPGTRLTVL.

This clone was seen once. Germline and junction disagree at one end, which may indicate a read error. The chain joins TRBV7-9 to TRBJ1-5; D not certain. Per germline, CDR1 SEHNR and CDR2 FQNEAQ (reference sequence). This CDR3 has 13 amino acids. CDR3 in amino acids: CSSSPNGRSAQHF. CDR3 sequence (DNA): TGTTCCAGCAGCCCTAACGGCCGCAGCGCCCAGCATTTT. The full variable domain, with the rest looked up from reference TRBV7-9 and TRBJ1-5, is DTGVSQNPRHKITKRGQNVTFRCDPISEHNRLYWYRQTLGQGPEFLTYFQNEAQLEKSRLLSDRFSAERPKGSFSTLEIQRTEQGDSAMYLCSSSPNGRSAQHFGDGTRLSIL.

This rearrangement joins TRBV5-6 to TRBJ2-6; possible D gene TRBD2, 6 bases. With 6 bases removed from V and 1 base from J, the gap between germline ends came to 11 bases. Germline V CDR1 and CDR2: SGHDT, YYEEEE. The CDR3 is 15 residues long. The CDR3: CASILGLSGANVLTF. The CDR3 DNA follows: TGTGCCAGCATCCTTGGACTATCTGGGGCCAACGTCCTGACTTTC.